This is a list of T cell receptor beta chains from one sample in a study of blood T cell repertoires in COVID-19. The assay was immunoSEQ multiplex PCR, and TCRdb's table has in-frame clones only and misses some. This sample has about 150,000 clones, with around 87% found just once. The sample taken for sequencing was peripheral blood. These TCRs come from a man older than 75 with acute or convalescent COVID-19. CDR3s leave out the opening cysteine and the closing phenylalanine or tryptophan.

J | V | CDR3
TRBJ2-5 | TRBV7-2 | ASSLRLETQY
TRBJ1-3 | TRBV6-6 | ATVPGFLSGNTIY
TRBJ2-1 | TRBV19 | ATKRDRGYNEQF
TRBJ1-3 | TRBV30 | AWSKQGGAPAIY
TRBJ2-7 | TRBV14 | ASSQRGPPGEQY
TRBJ1-1 | TRBV7-3 | ASSLYGQTNTEAF
TRBJ2-1 | TRBV11-3 | ASRPGLVKARANEQF
TRBJ1-5 | TRBV6-5 | ASRDREGSNQPQH
TRBJ2-1 | TRBV10-1 | ASGSDSYNEQF
TRBJ1-1 | TRBV4-1 | ASSGPGGAVGTEAF
TRBJ2-5 | TRBV12-1 | ASSPRPGQGRQETQY
TRBJ2-1 | TRBV18 | ASSNSFARGSELNEQF
TRBJ1-1 | TRBV19 | ASSDGSVAPVQGAF
TRBJ1-3 | TRBV7-2 | ASGTAGNTIY
TRBJ2-5 | TRBV11-2 | ASSSRIIAGGFETQY
TRBJ2-3 | TRBV25-1 | ASRREGTDTQY
TRBJ1-4 | TRBV6-1 | ASSESRRAEKLF
TRBJ2-3 | TRBV4-1 | ASSQDPPETSGSDTQY
TRBJ1-2 | TRBV14 | ASSQDLRTGFYDGYT
TRBJ2-1 | TRBV20-1 | SASLLAGGGYNEQF
TRBJ1-2 | TRBV5-4 | ASSTGQGVYGYT
TRBJ1-5 | TRBV29-1 | SVAENQGSGQPQH
TRBJ1-1 | TRBV28 | ASSLRDRGSF
TRBJ2-5 | TRBV29-1 | SVHRGGTQY
TRBJ2-7 | TRBV18 | ASSPPRGSSYEQY
TRBJ2-7 | TRBV7-9 | ASTLPPETGIEQY
TRBJ1-2 | TRBV2 | ATNPGQIGVGYGYT
TRBJ1-5 | TRBV6-1 | ASSEVQGAGNQPQH
TRBJ2-7 | TRBV18 | ASSTRGTYEQY
TRBJ1-3 | TRBV7-7 | ASSPHNSGNTIY
TRBJ2-5 | TRBV11-3 | ASSFAQGAGTQY
TRBJ1-1 | TRBV18 | ASSPQGENTEAF
TRBJ1-1 | TRBV6-1 | ASSEQGTGNTEAF
TRBJ2-3 | TRBV10-3 | AISDSPTDTQY
TRBJ2-3 | TRBV27 | ASSLLAGSGTDTQY
TRBJ2-7 | TRBV27 | ASSSTGGYEQY
TRBJ2-3 | TRBV6-2/TRBV6-3 | ASSLLAGGPATQY
TRBJ2-1 | TRBV9 | ASSVAQSAYNEQF
TRBJ1-4 | TRBV2 | ASSEGQGGWQKLF
TRBJ1-2 | TRBV15 | ATSRDRGGRDYGYT
TRBJ1-1 | TRBV2 | ASTVGGFNTEAF
TRBJ2-7 | TRBV5-1 | ASSLPRGNEQY
TRBJ2-2 | TRBV4-2 | ASSQDVASGRAGTGELF
TRBJ1-3 | TRBV5-1 | ASSLFGGSNTIY
TRBJ2-3 | TRBV3-1/TRBV3-2 | ASSGRTSGGQGTQY
TRBJ1-1 | TRBV2 | ASNPSGPNTEAF
TRBJ1-6 | TRBV7-2 | ASSSPPGLNSPLH
TRBJ1-2 | TRBV4-2 | ASSQAEDSSYGYT
TRBJ1-4 | TRBV19 | ASSGTGGEKLF
TRBJ2-1 | TRBV27 | ASSFMGGSGYNNEQF
TRBJ1-4 | TRBV5-1 | ASSHPDRGEKLF
TRBJ1-6 | TRBV28 | ASSQDNPLNSPLH
TRBJ2-1 | TRBV9 | ASSVGTTYNEQF
TRBJ2-7 | TRBV12-3/TRBV12-4 | ASGTGGEYEQY
TRBJ1-2 | TRBV25-1 | ASSGQVHYGYT